The rows below give T cell receptor beta chains drawn from one sample of a study of blood T cell repertoires in COVID-19. Assay: immunoSEQ multiplex PCR; the TCRdb copy retains only in-frame clones and omits some. This sample has more than 65,000 clones; about 80% occur once, and the top ten carry approximately 34%. Specimen: peripheral blood. These receptors were taken from a woman aged 70-85 years with acute or convalescent COVID-19. CDR3s include the opening cysteine and the closing phenylalanine or tryptophan. The order of the fields is clone size, D gene, J gene, V gene, CDR3 protein, CDR3 DNA. D genes are given only for firm matches. A clone size is listed for some rows: how often the clone was seen (once, few, many), or a class if it is expanded.

once,-,TRBJ2-3,TRBV13,CASSFIGSGDTQYF,TGTGCCAGCAGCTTCATCGGCAGCGGGGATACGCAGTATTTT
-,TRBD1,TRBJ2-1,TRBV19,CASSMGDRVDEQFF,TGTGCCAGTAGTATGGGGGACAGGGTAGATGAGCAGTTCTTC
-,-,TRBJ1-1,TRBV15,CATSRLQGGEAFF,TGTGCCACCAGCAGATTACAGGGCGGCGAAGCTTTCTTT
-,-,TRBJ2-7,TRBV19,CASRHRAGPSYEQYF,TGTGCCAGTAGGCACAGGGCCGGGCCTTCCTACGAGCAGTACTTC
-,TRBD1,TRBJ1-1,TRBV14,CASSQMWSGQGEAFF,TGTGCCAGCAGCCAAATGTGGTCGGGACAGGGGGAAGCTTTCTTT
-,TRBD2,TRBJ2-2,TRBV5-1,CASSLDGRATGELFF,TGCGCCAGCAGCTTGGACGGGAGGGCCACCGGGGAGCTGTTTTTT
-,-,TRBJ1-1,TRBV5-4,CASSLGTSYTNTEAFF,TGTGCCAGCAGCCTGGGAACCTCCTATACGAACACTGAAGCTTTCTTT
-,-,TRBJ1-5,TRBV6-5,CASSPDYSNQPQHF,TGTGCCAGCAGCCCAGATTATAGCAATCAGCCCCAGCATTTT
-,TRBD1,TRBJ1-6,TRBV5-1,CASSNGQGLNSPLHF,TGCGCCAGCAGCAATGGACAGGGGCTCAATTCACCCCTCCACTTT
-,TRBD1,TRBJ2-3,TRBV5-1,CASSAGQVSTDTQYF,TGCGCCAGCAGCGCGGGACAGGTGAGCACAGATACGCAGTATTTT
-,-,TRBJ2-3,TRBV6-2/TRBV6-3,CASSTSLRGAADTQYF,TGTGCCAGCAGTACGAGTCTCCGGGGGGCAGCAGATACGCAGTATTTT
-,-,TRBJ1-4,TRBV4-3,CASSQGAGNVATNEKLFF,TGCGCCAGCAGCCAAGGAGCAGGAAACGTCGCAACTAATGAAAAACTGTTTTTT
-,TRBD2,TRBJ2-3,TRBV27,CASSFFGAGGFTDTQYF,TGTGCCAGCAGTTTTTTTGGAGCGGGGGGGTTCACAGATACGCAGTATTTT
-,-,TRBJ1-2,TRBV6-4,CASSPGDTNYGYTF,TGTGCCAGCAGTCCGGGAGACACTAACTATGGCTACACCTTC
-,TRBD1,TRBJ1-3,TRBV29-1,CSALGQAGGNTIYF,TGCAGCGCCCTGGGACAGGCGGGGGGAAACACCATATATTTT
-,-,TRBJ2-1,TRBV6-5,CASYGESSYNEQFF,TGTGCCAGCTACGGGGAGAGCTCCTACAATGAGCAGTTCTTC
few,-,TRBJ1-6,TRBV5-1,CASSLGLGAGNSPLHF,TGCGCCAGCAGCTTGGGCTTGGGCGCGGGTAATTCACCCCTCCACTTT
-,TRBD1,TRBJ2-7,TRBV5-1,CASSLWATGQGRSYEQYF,TGCGCCAGCAGCTTGTGGGCCACCGGACAGGGCCGCTCCTACGAGCAGTACTTC
once,TRBD2,TRBJ2-1,TRBV11-3,CASSFRELAGYNEQFF,TGTGCCAGCAGCTTCAGGGAACTAGCGGGCTACAATGAGCAGTTCTTC
-,TRBD1,TRBJ2-3,TRBV5-1,CASSLPGTGATDTQYF,TGCGCCAGCAGCTTGCCAGGGACAGGAGCCACAGATACGCAGTATTTT
-,-,TRBJ2-7,TRBV6-5,CASSYGANEQYF,TGTGCCAGCAGTTATGGGGCTAACGAGCAGTACTTC
-,-,TRBJ1-5,TRBV3-1/TRBV3-2,CASSPNEEYDQPQHF,TGTGCCAGCAGCCCCAACGAGGAATATGATCAGCCCCAGCATTTT
-,-,TRBJ1-5,TRBV9,CASSVGEGGWQPQHF,TGTGCCAGCAGCGTAGGTGAGGGAGGATGGCAGCCCCAGCATTTT
few,-,TRBJ2-2,TRBV3-1/TRBV3-2,CASNQARGVGELFF,TGTGCCAGCAATCAGGCCAGGGGAGTCGGGGAGCTGTTTTTT
-,-,TRBJ1-1,TRBV28,CASITGRTNTEAFF,TGTGCCAGCATAACGGGGAGGACGAACACTGAAGCTTTCTTT
-,-,TRBJ2-3,TRBV5-4,CASSFGQFTDTQYF,TGTGCCAGCAGCTTTGGACAGTTCACAGATACGCAGTATTTT
-,-,TRBJ1-5,TRBV10-1,CASSESRNQPQHF,TGCGCCAGCAGTGAGTCCCGGAATCAGCCCCAGCATTTT
once,TRBD1,TRBJ1-2,TRBV3-1/TRBV3-2,CASSQETGNYGYTF,TGTGCCAGCAGCCAAGAGACAGGGAACTATGGCTACACCTTC
-,-,TRBJ2-7,TRBV6-5,CASSYSTEPSYEQYF,TGTGCCAGCAGTTACTCCACAGAACCCTCCTACGAGCAGTACTTC
-,TRBD1,TRBJ2-7,TRBV6-5,CASRTGSYEQYF,TGTGCCAGCAGGACAGGGTCATACGAGCAGTACTTC
-,-,TRBJ2-3,TRBV18,CASSPGRDTQYF,TGTGCCAGCTCACCAGGGAGGGATACGCAGTATTTT
-,TRBD1,TRBJ2-7,TRBV10-2,CASTRDSISYEQYF,TGCGCCAGCACCAGGGACAGTATTTCCTACGAGCAGTACTTC
-,-,TRBJ1-6,TRBV12-3/TRBV12-4,CASSRVYNSPLHF,TGTGCCAGCAGCAGGGTTTATAATTCACCCCTCCACTTT
few,-,TRBJ2-7,TRBV5-1,CASSPAVVSYEQYF,TGCGCCAGCAGCCCGGCGGTGGTCTCCTACGAGCAGTACTTC
few,TRBD2,TRBJ2-5,TRBV5-4,CASSGTGTSGGETQYF,TGTGCCAGCAGCGGAACCGGGACTAGCGGAGGAGAGACCCAGTACTTC
-,-,TRBJ1-2,TRBV24-1,CATSDPSGVRGYTF,TGTGCCACCAGTGACCCCTCGGGGGTCCGTGGCTACACCTTC
-,-,TRBJ1-2,TRBV28,CASSSLRTAYGYTF,TGTGCCAGCAGTTCGCTCAGGACAGCCTATGGCTACACCTTC
-,TRBD1,TRBJ2-1,TRBV3-1/TRBV3-2,CASSQEPTGEGEQFF,TGTGCCAGCAGCCAAGAGCCGACAGGGGAAGGGGAGCAGTTCTTC
-,TRBD1,TRBJ2-2,TRBV6-4,CASSEAPGQTTGELFF,TGTGCCAGCAGTGAGGCACCGGGACAGACCACCGGGGAGCTGTTTTTT
many,-,TRBJ2-5,TRBV11-3,CASSLGGQVGETQYF,TGTGCCAGCAGCTTAGGGGGCCAGGTCGGAGAGACCCAGTACTTC
-,-,TRBJ2-7,TRBV23-1,CASSHSQTDSYEQYF,TGCGCCAGCAGTCATTCCCAGACAGACTCCTACGAGCAGTACTTC
-,TRBD1,TRBJ1-2,TRBV2,CASSQTGGSGYGYTF,TGTGCCAGCAGCCAGACAGGGGGCAGCGGCTATGGCTACACCTTC
-,TRBD1,TRBJ1-2,TRBV10-3,CAIEGQGGGYTF,TGTGCCATCGAGGGACAGGGTGGCGGCTACACCTTC
-,TRBD2,TRBJ2-1,TRBV15,CATSGSGVSYNEQFF,TGTGCCACCAGCGGCAGCGGGGTCTCCTACAATGAGCAGTTCTTC
-,TRBD2,TRBJ2-2,TRBV5-1,CASSAGTSGRKSGELFF,TGCGCCAGCAGCGCCGGGACTAGCGGGAGAAAAAGCGGGGAGCTGTTTTTT
-,-,TRBJ2-1,TRBV30,CAWSRGNVDYNEQFF,TGTGCCTGGAGTAGGGGTAACGTGGACTACAATGAGCAGTTCTTC
-,TRBD1,TRBJ2-7,TRBV4-1,CASSQQSGTGYREQYF,TGCGCCAGCAGCCAACAGTCTGGGACAGGGTACCGCGAGCAGTACTTC
few,-,TRBJ2-7,TRBV28,CASSSGQKRSSYEQYF,TGTGCCAGCAGTTCCGGACAGAAAAGGAGCTCCTACGAGCAGTACTTC
few,TRBD1,TRBJ2-7,TRBV29-1,CSVETTGGYEQYF,TGCAGCGTTGAAACTACAGGGGGCTACGAGCAGTACTTC
-,-,TRBJ1-1,TRBV5-6,CASSFSQGDTEAFF,TGTGCCAGCAGCTTCAGTCAAGGGGACACTGAAGCTTTCTTT
-,-,TRBJ1-3,TRBV5-5,CASLKELDSSSGNTIYF,TGTGCCAGCCTAAAAGAACTGGACAGTTCCTCTGGAAACACCATATATTTT
few,-,TRBJ2-7,TRBV28,CASSLISYEQYF,TGTGCCAGCAGTCTTATATCCTACGAGCAGTACTTC
-,TRBD1,TRBJ2-2,TRBV28,CASSPTRGQGPGELFF,TGTGCCAGCAGTCCTACCAGGGGACAGGGGCCCGGGGAGCTGTTTTTT
-,-,TRBJ1-1,TRBV12-5,CASGRSGGTEAFF,TGTGCTAGTGGCCGATCCGGGGGAACTGAAGCTTTCTTT
-,TRBD1,TRBJ2-6,TRBV6-4,CASSAGTGGVLLSGANVLTF,TGTGCCAGCAGTGCGGGGACAGGTGGGGTGCTCCTCTCTGGGGCCAACGTCCTGACTTTC
-,-,TRBJ2-3,TRBV11-2,CASSPYGGSTDTQYF,TGTGCCAGCAGCCCATATGGGGGGTCCACAGATACGCAGTATTTT